This is a list of T cell receptor beta chains from one sample in a study of shared clonotypes between healthy human individuals. TCRdb's table, derived via immunoSEQ multiplex PCR, lists solely in-frame clones and lacks some. This sample has over a million clones, with 96% found just once. The sequenced sample was naive CD4+ T cells sorted from blood. The receptors derive from a man aged 30-40 years in good health. The CDR3 runs from the conserved cysteine through the conserved F or W. A D gene is named only where the DNA matches it firmly. Clone sizes are given selectively: once, few, many, or a class where the clone is expanded.

clone_size: NA; v_call: TRBV28; j_call: TRBJ2-7; d_call: NA; cdr3_nt: TGTGCCAGCAGGTCCCGCCCCGGGGGCGAGCAGTACTTC; cdr3_aa: CASRSRPGGEQYF
clone_size: NA; v_call: TRBV7-9; j_call: TRBJ2-1; d_call: NA; cdr3_nt: TGTGCCAGCAGCTCCACAACAGGGAACGGGGAGCAGTTCTTC; cdr3_aa: CASSSTTGNGEQFF
clone_size: NA; v_call: TRBV27; j_call: TRBJ2-1; d_call: NA; cdr3_nt: TGTGCCAGCAGTTTATCCCCGACAGGTAGCTCCTACAATGAGCAGTTCTTC; cdr3_aa: CASSLSPTGSSYNEQFF
clone_size: NA; v_call: TRBV4-1; j_call: TRBJ2-7; d_call: TRBD1; cdr3_nt: TGCGCCAGCAGTGCGGGACAGGGGCCCTACGAGCAGTACTTC; cdr3_aa: CASSAGQGPYEQYF
clone_size: NA; v_call: TRBV7-4; j_call: TRBJ2-6; d_call: NA; cdr3_nt: TGTGCCAGCAGCTTAGAGTTCAGGGGACTGATTTCTGGGGCCAACGTCCTGACTTTC; cdr3_aa: CASSLEFRGLISGANVLTF
clone_size: NA; v_call: TRBV10-1; j_call: TRBJ2-5; d_call: TRBD1; cdr3_nt: TGCGCCAGCAGTGAGGGGACAGGGGAACGCCAAGAGACCCAGTACTTC; cdr3_aa: CASSEGTGERQETQYF
clone_size: NA; v_call: TRBV29-1; j_call: TRBJ2-2; d_call: NA; cdr3_nt: TGCAGCGTTTGGCAGCCCGTGTACGCCGGGGAGCTGTTTTTT; cdr3_aa: CSVWQPVYAGELFF
clone_size: NA; v_call: TRBV5-8; j_call: TRBJ2-6; d_call: NA; cdr3_nt: TGTGCCAGCAGCTTCTCGACAGGATCTGGGGCCAACGTCCTGACTTTC; cdr3_aa: CASSFSTGSGANVLTF
clone_size: NA; v_call: TRBV6-5; j_call: TRBJ1-5; d_call: NA; cdr3_nt: TGTGCCAGCAGTTACTCTGGACCGGGAGTTGGACCCCAGCATTTT; cdr3_aa: CASSYSGPGVGPQHF
clone_size: NA; v_call: TRBV9; j_call: TRBJ2-7; d_call: NA; cdr3_nt: TGTGCCAGCAGCCTGAACGAGCAGTACTTC; cdr3_aa: CASSLNEQYF
clone_size: NA; v_call: TRBV19; j_call: TRBJ2-7; d_call: TRBD2; cdr3_nt: TGTGCCAGTAGTAGGACTAGCGGGGAAGGTTACGAGCAGTACTTC; cdr3_aa: CASSRTSGEGYEQYF
clone_size: NA; v_call: TRBV2; j_call: TRBJ2-1; d_call: NA; cdr3_nt: TGTGCCAGCAGGGGGTCACGGGGAACCGGGCTAGATGAGCAGTTCTTC; cdr3_aa: CASRGSRGTGLDEQFF
clone_size: NA; v_call: TRBV7-9; j_call: TRBJ2-7; d_call: NA; cdr3_nt: TGTGCCAGCAGGAAACTTACGAGCGCGTACGAGCAGTACTTC; cdr3_aa: CASRKLTSAYEQYF
clone_size: NA; v_call: TRBV11-2; j_call: TRBJ2-6; d_call: NA; cdr3_nt: TGTGCCAGCAGCCCAATCTCGTCGGGGATCGTGTCTGGGGCCAACGTCCTGACTTTC; cdr3_aa: CASSPISSGIVSGANVLTF
clone_size: NA; v_call: TRBV7-9; j_call: TRBJ2-2; d_call: TRBD2; cdr3_nt: TGTGCCAGCAGCTTAGCGCTAGCGGGAGGCACCGGGGAGCTGTTTTTT; cdr3_aa: CASSLALAGGTGELFF
clone_size: NA; v_call: TRBV6-5; j_call: TRBJ1-2; d_call: TRBD1; cdr3_nt: TGTGCCAGCAGTACCGGGACAGTCGGCTATGGCTACACCTTC; cdr3_aa: CASSTGTVGYGYTF
clone_size: NA; v_call: TRBV7-9; j_call: TRBJ2-7; d_call: NA; cdr3_nt: TGTGCCAGCAACCCCGACAGTAGGTACGAGCAGTACTTC; cdr3_aa: CASNPDSRYEQYF
clone_size: NA; v_call: TRBV9; j_call: TRBJ1-2; d_call: NA; cdr3_nt: TGTGCCAGCAGCACCTCGGGACACAATAACTATGGCTACACCTTC; cdr3_aa: CASSTSGHNNYGYTF
clone_size: once; v_call: TRBV7-3; j_call: TRBJ2-7; d_call: TRBD2; cdr3_nt: TGTGCCAGCAGCCCCCAGGGCGGGAGCTCCTACGAGCAGTACTTC; cdr3_aa: CASSPQGGSSYEQYF
clone_size: NA; v_call: TRBV20-1; j_call: TRBJ2-7; d_call: NA; cdr3_nt: TGCAGTGCTAGGAGGGGGTACGAGCAGTACTTC; cdr3_aa: CSARRGYEQYF
clone_size: NA; v_call: TRBV25-1; j_call: TRBJ2-2; d_call: TRBD1; cdr3_nt: TGTGCCAGCGGGGGACAGGGGGCGAACACCGGGGAGCTGTTTTTT; cdr3_aa: CASGGQGANTGELFF
clone_size: NA; v_call: TRBV4-1; j_call: TRBJ1-2; d_call: TRBD1; cdr3_nt: TGCGCCAGCAGCCAAGATCCACGACAGGGGAGCTGGTGGGACGTCACCTTC; cdr3_aa: CASSQDPRQGSWWDVTF
clone_size: NA; v_call: TRBV11-3; j_call: TRBJ2-3; d_call: TRBD1; cdr3_nt: TGTGCCAGCAGCTTAGGCAGGGGGCGAGGCACAGATACGCAGTATTTT; cdr3_aa: CASSLGRGRGTDTQYF
clone_size: NA; v_call: TRBV5-1; j_call: TRBJ1-4; d_call: NA; cdr3_nt: TGCGCCAGCCGATCAGTATCGACTAATGAAAAACTGTTTTTT; cdr3_aa: CASRSVSTNEKLFF
clone_size: once; v_call: TRBV18; j_call: TRBJ2-5; d_call: TRBD1; cdr3_nt: TGTGCCAGCTCCAGGGGGACCCAAGAGACCCAGTACTTC; cdr3_aa: CASSRGTQETQYF
clone_size: NA; v_call: TRBV5-1; j_call: TRBJ2-7; d_call: TRBD2; cdr3_nt: TGCGCCAGCAGCTTAGGGACTAGCGGGTACGAGCAGTACTTC; cdr3_aa: CASSLGTSGYEQYF
clone_size: NA; v_call: TRBV27; j_call: TRBJ1-5; d_call: NA; cdr3_nt: TGTGCCAGCAGTCCCTACCACGGGACACCCGTATCGTATAGCAATCAGCCCCAGCATTTT; cdr3_aa: CASSPYHGTPVSYSNQPQHF
clone_size: NA; v_call: TRBV10-3; j_call: TRBJ1-4; d_call: NA; cdr3_nt: TGTGCCATCAGTGAGTCCGTGGGGGGGCCAACTAATGAAAAACTGTTTTTT; cdr3_aa: CAISESVGGPTNEKLFF
clone_size: NA; v_call: TRBV6-5; j_call: TRBJ1-2; d_call: NA; cdr3_nt: TGTGCCAGCACGGGCCCCGGGGATGGCTACACCTTC; cdr3_aa: CASTGPGDGYTF
clone_size: NA; v_call: TRBV18; j_call: TRBJ2-1; d_call: TRBD2; cdr3_nt: TGTGCCAGCTCACTGACTAGCGGGAGCGTTTACAATGAGCAGTTCTTC; cdr3_aa: CASSLTSGSVYNEQFF
clone_size: NA; v_call: TRBV2; j_call: TRBJ1-1; d_call: NA; cdr3_nt: TGTGCCAGCAGTCTGGAGAGGAACACTGAAGCTTTCTTT; cdr3_aa: CASSLERNTEAFF
clone_size: NA; v_call: TRBV11-3; j_call: TRBJ2-7; d_call: TRBD2; cdr3_nt: TGTGCCAGCAGTTCGGGACTAGCGGACCTTGAGGAGCAGTACTTC; cdr3_aa: CASSSGLADLEEQYF
clone_size: NA; v_call: TRBV7-3; j_call: TRBJ2-3; d_call: NA; cdr3_nt: TGTGCCAGCAGCTTTGAATCTCGGATATCAGATACGCAGTATTTT; cdr3_aa: CASSFESRISDTQYF
clone_size: NA; v_call: TRBV6-5; j_call: TRBJ2-7; d_call: NA; cdr3_nt: TGTGCCAGCAGCGGGGGAGAACGGTACGAGCAGTACTTC; cdr3_aa: CASSGGERYEQYF
clone_size: NA; v_call: TRBV15; j_call: TRBJ2-5; d_call: NA; cdr3_nt: TGTGCCACCAGCAGAGCCGCGGGGACATCGTATGAGACCCAGTACTTC; cdr3_aa: CATSRAAGTSYETQYF
clone_size: once; v_call: TRBV29-1; j_call: TRBJ2-7; d_call: NA; cdr3_nt: TGCAGCGTTGATGAATACCCCCAGGGTACGGGAGTTGAGGGGTACGAGCAGTACTTC; cdr3_aa: CSVDEYPQGTGVEGYEQYF
clone_size: NA; v_call: TRBV28; j_call: TRBJ1-5; d_call: NA; cdr3_nt: TGTGCCAGCAGTCCCATGGGGTCTGGTGGGCAGCCCCAGCATTTT; cdr3_aa: CASSPMGSGGQPQHF
clone_size: NA; v_call: TRBV10-3; j_call: TRBJ2-1; d_call: TRBD2; cdr3_nt: TGTGCCATCACCCAAACTAGCGGCCGCAATGAGCAGTTCTTC; cdr3_aa: CAITQTSGRNEQFF
clone_size: NA; v_call: TRBV5-1; j_call: TRBJ2-1; d_call: TRBD2; cdr3_nt: TGCGCCAGCAGCCCCCGACTAGCGGGATCCTCCAATGAGCAGTTCTTC; cdr3_aa: CASSPRLAGSSNEQFF
clone_size: NA; v_call: TRBV11-2; j_call: TRBJ2-6; d_call: TRBD1; cdr3_nt: TGTGCCAGCAGCCGTCAGGGGGCTGGGGCCAACGTCCTGACTTTC; cdr3_aa: CASSRQGAGANVLTF
clone_size: NA; v_call: TRBV5-8; j_call: TRBJ1-4; d_call: NA; cdr3_nt: TGTGCCACCCGCTTATCCCTTGGAGTTTACGAAAAACTGTTTTTT; cdr3_aa: CATRLSLGVYEKLFF